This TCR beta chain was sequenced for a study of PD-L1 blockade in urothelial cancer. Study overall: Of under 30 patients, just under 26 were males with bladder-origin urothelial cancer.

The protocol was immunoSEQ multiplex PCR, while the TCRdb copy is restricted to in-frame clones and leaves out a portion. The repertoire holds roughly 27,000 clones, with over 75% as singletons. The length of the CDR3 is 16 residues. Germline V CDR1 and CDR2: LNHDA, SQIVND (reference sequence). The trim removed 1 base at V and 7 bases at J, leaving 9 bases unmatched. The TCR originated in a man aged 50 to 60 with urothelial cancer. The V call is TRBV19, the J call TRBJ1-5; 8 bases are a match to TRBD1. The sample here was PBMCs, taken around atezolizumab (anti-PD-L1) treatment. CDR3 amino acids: CASSIGPGGARQPQHF. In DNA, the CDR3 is TGTGCCAGTAGTATAGGCCCAGGGGGCGCGAGGCAGCCCCAGCATTTT.